This T cell receptor (beta chain) originates from a study of neurological immune-mediated disorders. The junction had 12 bases not matched to a gene; V was cut back by 5 bases and J by 8 bases. CDR1 and CDR2 (germline): SEHNR, FQNEAQ (reference sequence). The CDR3 runs to 15 residues. This clonotype was seen at least ten times. TCRdb called the 5' RACE reads again in MiXCR, with one record for every CDR3 protein. The repertoire includes 15,000 to 20,000 distinct CDR3 sequences, approximately 7.8% of them detected once, and about 17% sits in the top ten. This chain links TRBV7-9 with TRBJ1-2; 9 bases are a match to TRBD1. This sequence was found in a woman aged 30 to 39 with HTLV-1-associated myelopathy (HAM/TSP). Material for sequencing was CD8+ T cells from blood. The CDR3 protein is CASSPRTGVMLGYTF. For the CDR3, the DNA is TGTGCCAGCAGCCCCCGGACAGGGGTTATGCTGGGCTACACCTTC.